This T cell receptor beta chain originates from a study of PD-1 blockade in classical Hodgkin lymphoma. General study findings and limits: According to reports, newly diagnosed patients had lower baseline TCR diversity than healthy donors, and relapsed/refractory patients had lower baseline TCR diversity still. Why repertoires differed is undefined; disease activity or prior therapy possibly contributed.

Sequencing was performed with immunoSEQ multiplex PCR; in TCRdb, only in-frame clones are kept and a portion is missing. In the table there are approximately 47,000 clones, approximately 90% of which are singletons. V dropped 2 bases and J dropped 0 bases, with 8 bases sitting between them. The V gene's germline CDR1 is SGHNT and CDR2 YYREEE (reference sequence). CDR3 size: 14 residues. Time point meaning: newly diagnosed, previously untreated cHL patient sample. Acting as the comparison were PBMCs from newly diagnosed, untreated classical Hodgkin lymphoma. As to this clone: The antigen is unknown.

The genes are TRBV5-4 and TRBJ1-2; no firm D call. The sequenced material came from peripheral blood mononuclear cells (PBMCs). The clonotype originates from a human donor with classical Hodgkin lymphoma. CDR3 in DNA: TGTGCCAGCAGCTTATCCGGTACTAACTATGGCTACACCTTC. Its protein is CASSLSGTNYGYTF.